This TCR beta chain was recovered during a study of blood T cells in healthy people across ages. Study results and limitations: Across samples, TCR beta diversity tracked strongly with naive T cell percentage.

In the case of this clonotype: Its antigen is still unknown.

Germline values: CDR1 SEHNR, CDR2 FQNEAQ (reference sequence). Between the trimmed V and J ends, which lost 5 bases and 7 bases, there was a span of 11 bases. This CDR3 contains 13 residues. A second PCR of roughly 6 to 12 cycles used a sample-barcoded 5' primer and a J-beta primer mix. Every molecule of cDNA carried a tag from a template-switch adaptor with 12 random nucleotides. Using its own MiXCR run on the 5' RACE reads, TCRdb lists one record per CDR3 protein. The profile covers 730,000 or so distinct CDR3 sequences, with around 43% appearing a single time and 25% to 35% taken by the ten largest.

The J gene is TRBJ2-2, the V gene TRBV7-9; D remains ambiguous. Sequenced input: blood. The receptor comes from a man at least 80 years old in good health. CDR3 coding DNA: TGTGCCAGCAGCGTATTCGCGAGCGGGGAGCTGTTTTTT. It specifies CASSVFASGELFF.